This T cell receptor (beta chain) was identified during a study of cytomegalovirus exposure and HLA in healthy donors. The study ran its PCR with 60 Vbeta and 13 Jbeta primers. The method was immunoSEQ multiplex PCR; TCRdb's version includes in-frame clones alone and lacks a portion of them. The data contain about 120,000 clones, 81% of them seen just once; the ten biggest clones take up 2% to 2.5%. Sequencing was carried out using PBMCs. This TCR was sampled from a woman in her thirties or forties in good health and CMV-seronegative.

DNA of the CDR3: TGTGCCAGCAGTCGCCGGGACTTGAACACCGGGGAGCTGTTTTTT. It encodes CASSRRDLNTGELFF. The V and J genes are TRBV6-6 and TRBJ2-2; D perhaps matches TRBD2 (6 bases). CDR3 size: 15 residues. Between the trimmed V and J ends, which lost 5 bases and 1 base, there was a span of 11 bases. Germline V gene sequence: CDR1 MNHNY, CDR2 SVGAGI (reference sequence).